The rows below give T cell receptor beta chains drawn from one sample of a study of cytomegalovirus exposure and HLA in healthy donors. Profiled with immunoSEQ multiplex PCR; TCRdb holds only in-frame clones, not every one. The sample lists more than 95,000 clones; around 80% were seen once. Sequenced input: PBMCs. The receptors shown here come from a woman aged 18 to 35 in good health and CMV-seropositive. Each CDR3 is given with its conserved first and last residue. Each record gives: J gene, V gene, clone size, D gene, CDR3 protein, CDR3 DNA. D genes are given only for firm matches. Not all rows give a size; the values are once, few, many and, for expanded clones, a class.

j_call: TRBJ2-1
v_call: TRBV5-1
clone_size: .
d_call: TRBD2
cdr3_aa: CASSLAGRGASGYNEQFF
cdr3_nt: TGCGCCAGCAGCTTGGCCGGTAGGGGGGCTAGCGGGTACAATGAGCAGTTCTTC

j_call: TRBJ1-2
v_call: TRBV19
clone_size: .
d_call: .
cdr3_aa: CASSFPYEGKGGYTF
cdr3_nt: TGTGCCAGTAGTTTCCCCTACGAGGGCAAGGGAGGCTACACCTTC

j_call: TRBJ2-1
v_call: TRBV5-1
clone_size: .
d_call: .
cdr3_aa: CASSLAGTYNEQFF
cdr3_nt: TGCGCCAGCAGCTTAGCAGGTACCTACAATGAGCAGTTCTTC

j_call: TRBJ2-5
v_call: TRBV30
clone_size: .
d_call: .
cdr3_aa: CAWSVDGETQYF
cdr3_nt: TGTGCCTGGAGTGTAGACGGGGAGACCCAGTACTTC

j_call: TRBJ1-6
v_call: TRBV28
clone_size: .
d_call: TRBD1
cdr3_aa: CASSLSAGGGSPLHF
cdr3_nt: TGTGCCAGCAGTTTATCTGCAGGGGGTGGATCACCCCTCCACTTT

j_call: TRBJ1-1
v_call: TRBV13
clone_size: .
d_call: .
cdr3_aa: CASSFGVDTEAFF
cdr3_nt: TGTGCCAGCAGCTTCGGGGTGGACACTGAAGCTTTCTTT

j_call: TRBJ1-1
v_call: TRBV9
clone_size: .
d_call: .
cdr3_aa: CASSAWTANTEAFF
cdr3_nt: TGTGCCAGCAGCGCCTGGACAGCGAACACTGAAGCTTTCTTT

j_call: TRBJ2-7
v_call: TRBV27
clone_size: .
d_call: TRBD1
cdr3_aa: CASSLGTGAYEQYF
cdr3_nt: TGTGCCAGCAGTTTAGGGACAGGCGCCTACGAGCAGTACTTC

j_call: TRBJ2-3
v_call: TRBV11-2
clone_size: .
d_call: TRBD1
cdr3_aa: CASDNRGLSDTQYF
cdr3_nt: TGTGCCAGCGACAACAGGGGGCTGTCAGATACGCAGTATTTT

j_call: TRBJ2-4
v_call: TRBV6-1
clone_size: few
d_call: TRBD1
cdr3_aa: CASSEKKTGNIQYF
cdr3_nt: TGTGCCAGCAGTGAAAAGAAGACAGGGAACATTCAGTACTTC

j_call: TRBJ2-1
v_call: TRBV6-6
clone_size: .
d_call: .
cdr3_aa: CASSYAGRGEQFF
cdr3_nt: TGTGCCAGCAGTTACGCGGGGCGCGGTGAGCAGTTCTTC

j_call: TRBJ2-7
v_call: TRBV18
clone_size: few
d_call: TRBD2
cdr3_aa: CASSPPGRLAGASYEQYF
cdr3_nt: TGTGCCAGCTCACCTCCAGGGAGGCTAGCGGGAGCATCCTACGAGCAGTACTTC

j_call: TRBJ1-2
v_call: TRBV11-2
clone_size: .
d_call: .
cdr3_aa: CASSSYRDTSYGYTF
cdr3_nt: TGTGCCAGCAGCTCGTACCGGGACACTTCCTATGGCTACACCTTC

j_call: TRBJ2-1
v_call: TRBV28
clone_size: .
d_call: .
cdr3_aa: CASSLPGGEQFF
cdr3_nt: TGTGCCAGCAGTTTACCGGGCGGGGAGCAGTTCTTC

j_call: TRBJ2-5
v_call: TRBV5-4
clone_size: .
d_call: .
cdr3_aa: CASSPAEDWYQETQYF
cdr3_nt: TGTGCCAGCAGCCCCGCTGAGGACTGGTACCAAGAGACCCAGTACTTC

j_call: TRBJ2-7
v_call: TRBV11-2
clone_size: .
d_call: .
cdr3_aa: CASSVSRDSFYEQYF
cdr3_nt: TGTGCCAGCAGCGTATCCCGGGACTCCTTCTACGAGCAGTACTTC

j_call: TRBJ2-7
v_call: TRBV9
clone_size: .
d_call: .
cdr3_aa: CASSPFGESYEQYF
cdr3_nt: TGTGCCAGCAGCCCATTCGGGGAATCCTACGAGCAGTACTTC

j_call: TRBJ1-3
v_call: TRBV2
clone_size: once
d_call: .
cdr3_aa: CASSVAGSGNTIYF
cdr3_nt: TGTGCCAGCAGTGTGGCAGGCTCTGGAAACACCATATATTTT

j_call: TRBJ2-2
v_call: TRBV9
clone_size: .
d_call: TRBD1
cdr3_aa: CASSARTGENTGELFF
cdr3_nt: TGTGCCAGCAGCGCAAGAACAGGGGAGAACACCGGGGAGCTGTTTTTT

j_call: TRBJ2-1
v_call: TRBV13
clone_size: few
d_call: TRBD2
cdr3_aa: CASSARLAGSYNEQFF
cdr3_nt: TGTGCCAGCAGCGCCCGACTAGCGGGGTCCTACAATGAGCAGTTCTTC

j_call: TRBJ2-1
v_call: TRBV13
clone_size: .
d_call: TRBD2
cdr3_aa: CASRAGGSQTYNEQFF
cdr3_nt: TGTGCCAGCAGGGCCGGCGGGAGCCAAACCTACAATGAGCAGTTCTTC

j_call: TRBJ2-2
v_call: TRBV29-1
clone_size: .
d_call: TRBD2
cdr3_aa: CSVVTSGPLNTGELFF
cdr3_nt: TGCAGCGTTGTTACTAGCGGCCCTTTGAACACCGGGGAGCTGTTTTTT

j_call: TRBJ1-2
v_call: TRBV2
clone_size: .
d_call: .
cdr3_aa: CASSRTDYGYTF
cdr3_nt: TGTGCCAGCAGCCGGACAGACTATGGCTACACCTTC

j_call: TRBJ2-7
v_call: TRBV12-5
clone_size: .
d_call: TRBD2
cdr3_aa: CARATGGLWYEQYF
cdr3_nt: TGTGCTAGGGCTACGGGAGGTTTATGGTACGAGCAGTACTTC

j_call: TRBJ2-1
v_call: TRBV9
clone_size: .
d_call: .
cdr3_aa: CASSGQNEQFF
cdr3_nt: TGTGCCAGCAGCGGTCAAAATGAGCAGTTCTTC

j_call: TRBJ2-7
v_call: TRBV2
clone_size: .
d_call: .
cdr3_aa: CASSQQGSYEQYF
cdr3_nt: TGTGCCAGCAGCCAACAGGGATCCTACGAGCAGTACTTC

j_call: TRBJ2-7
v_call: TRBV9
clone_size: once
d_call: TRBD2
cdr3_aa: CASSVGSPVTGGPLYEQYF
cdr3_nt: TGTGCCAGCAGCGTAGGATCCCCAGTCACGGGAGGGCCATTATACGAGCAGTACTTC

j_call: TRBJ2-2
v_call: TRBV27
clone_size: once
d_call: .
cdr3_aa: CASSFSAGELFF
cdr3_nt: TGTGCCAGCAGTTTCTCCGCCGGGGAGCTGTTTTTT

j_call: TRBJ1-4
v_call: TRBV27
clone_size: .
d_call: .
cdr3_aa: CASSQLYATNEKLFF
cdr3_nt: TGTGCCAGCAGTCAACTTTATGCAACTAATGAAAAACTGTTTTTT

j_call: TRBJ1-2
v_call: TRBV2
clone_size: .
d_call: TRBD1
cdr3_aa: CASSGATLQGTSYGYTF
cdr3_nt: TGTGCCAGCAGTGGGGCCACCCTACAGGGGACTAGCTATGGCTACACCTTC

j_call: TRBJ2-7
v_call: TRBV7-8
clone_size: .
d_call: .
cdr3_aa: CASSILAGSYEQYF
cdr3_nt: TGTGCCAGCAGCATACTAGCAGGATCCTACGAGCAGTACTTC

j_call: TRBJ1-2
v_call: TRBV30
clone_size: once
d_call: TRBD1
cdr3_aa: CAWSAGTAGYTF
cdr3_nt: TGTGCCTGGAGTGCCGGGACAGCTGGCTACACCTTC

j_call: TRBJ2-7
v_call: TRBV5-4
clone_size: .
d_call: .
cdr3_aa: CASTWGGATYEQYF
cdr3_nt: TGTGCCAGCACCTGGGGCGGCGCCACCTACGAGCAGTACTTC